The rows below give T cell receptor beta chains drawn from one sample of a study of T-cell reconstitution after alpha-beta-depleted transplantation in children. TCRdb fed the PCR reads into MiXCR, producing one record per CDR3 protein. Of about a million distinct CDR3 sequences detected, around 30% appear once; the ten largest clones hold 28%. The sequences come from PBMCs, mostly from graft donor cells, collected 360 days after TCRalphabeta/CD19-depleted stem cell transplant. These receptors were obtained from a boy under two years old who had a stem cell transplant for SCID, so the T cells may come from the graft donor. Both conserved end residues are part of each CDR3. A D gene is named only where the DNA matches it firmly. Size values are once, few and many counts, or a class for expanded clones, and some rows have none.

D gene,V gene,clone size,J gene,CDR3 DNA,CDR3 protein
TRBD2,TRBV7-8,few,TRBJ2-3,TGTGCCAGCAGCATAGGGGACGGGGGGGCAGATACGCAGTATTTT,CASSIGDGGADTQYF
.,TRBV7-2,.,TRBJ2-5,TGTGCCAGCTTCCATGGCGGGTTCCAAGAGACCCAGTACTTC,CASFHGGFQETQYF
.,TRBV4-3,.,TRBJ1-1,TGCGCCAGCAGCCAAGACAGGGATCTCGCTGAAGCTTTCTTT,CASSQDRDLAEAFF
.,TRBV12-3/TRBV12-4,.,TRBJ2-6,TGTGCCAGCAGTTTAGACTACCGCGACTCGGGGGCCAACGTCCTGACTTTC,CASSLDYRDSGANVLTF
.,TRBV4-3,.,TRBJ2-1,TGCGCCAGCAGCCACTCCCGAGCTATTGTTATCAATGAGCAGTTCTTC,CASSHSRAIVINEQFF
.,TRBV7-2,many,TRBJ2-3,TGTGCCAGCAGCTTAAGGGCAGGGAGCACAGATACGCAGTATTTT,CASSLRAGSTDTQYF
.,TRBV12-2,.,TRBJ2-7,TGTGCAAGTCGCTCCCGGGACAGCTCCTTCGAGCAGTACTTC,CASRSRDSSFEQYF
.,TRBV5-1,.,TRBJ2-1,TGCGCCAGCAGCTTGAATCCCTCCTACAATGAGCAGTTCTTC,CASSLNPSYNEQFF
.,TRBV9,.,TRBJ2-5,TGTGCCAGCAGCGTAGATTTGTGGGAGACCCAGTACTTC,CASSVDLWETQYF
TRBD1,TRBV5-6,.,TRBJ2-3,TGTGCCAGCTCCAGACCGGGACAGGGGGCTTATACGCAGTATTTT,CASSRPGQGAYTQYF
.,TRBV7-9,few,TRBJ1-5,TGTGCCAGCAGCTTAGCGCAGCTCGGGGGGAGCAATCAGCCCCAGCATTTT,CASSLAQLGGSNQPQHF
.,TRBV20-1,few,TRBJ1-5,TGCAGTGCTAAGGTGGGGGGGAATCAGCCCCAGCATTTT,CSAKVGGNQPQHF
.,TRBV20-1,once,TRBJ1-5,TGCAGTGCCCGTATGGGGGGGGGACATCAGCCCCAGCATTTT,CSARMGGGHQPQHF
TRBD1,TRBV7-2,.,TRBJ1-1,TGTGCCAGCAGCTTAGTGTTGGGACAGGAAGCTTTCTTT,CASSLVLGQEAFF
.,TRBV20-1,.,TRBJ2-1,TGCAGTGCTGGTCTTTGGAGCCCTGTAAGTGATGAGCAGTTCTTC,CSAGLWSPVSDEQFF
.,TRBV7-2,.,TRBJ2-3,TGTGCCAGCAGCCAAACCGGACAGAACACAGATACGCAGTATTTT,CASSQTGQNTDTQYF
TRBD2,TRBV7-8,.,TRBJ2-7,TGTGCCAGCAGCACGAAATCGGGACTACTCTACGAGCAGTACTTC,CASSTKSGLLYEQYF
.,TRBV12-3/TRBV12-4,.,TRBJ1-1,TGTGCCAGCAGTTCTAACCCAGGGACCGAGAACACTGAAGCTTTCTTT,CASSSNPGTENTEAFF
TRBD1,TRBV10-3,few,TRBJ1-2,TGTGCCATCAGGGGCTTTGGGACAGGGGACGGCTACACCTTC,CAIRGFGTGDGYTF
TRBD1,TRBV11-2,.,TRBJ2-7,TGTGCCAGCAGCTCTTCCGGGACAGGGGGATACGAGCAGTACTTC,CASSSSGTGGYEQYF
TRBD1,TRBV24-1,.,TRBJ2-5,TGTGCCACCAGTGAGGCAGGGGGCCTCCGGGAGACCCAGTACTTC,CATSEAGGLRETQYF
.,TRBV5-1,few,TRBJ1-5,TGCGCCAGCAGCTCGGGGTGGGGCAATCAGCCCCAGCATTTT,CASSSGWGNQPQHF
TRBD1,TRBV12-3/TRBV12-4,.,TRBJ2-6,TGTGCCAGCACCCGGGACAGGACCGGGGCCAACGTCCTGACTTTC,CASTRDRTGANVLTF
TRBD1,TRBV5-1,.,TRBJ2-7,TGCGCCAGCAGCTGGCAAGGGGGCCCCACCTACGAGCAGTACTTC,CASSWQGGPTYEQYF
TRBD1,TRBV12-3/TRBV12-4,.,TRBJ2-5,TGTGCCAGCACAGTATATGACAGGGAAGTGACCCAGTACTTC,CASTVYDREVTQYF
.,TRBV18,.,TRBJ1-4,TGTGCCAGCTCATCTCGGGCCCCGGAAGCAACTAATGAAAAACTGTTTTTT,CASSSRAPEATNEKLFF
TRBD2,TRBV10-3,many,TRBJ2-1,TGTGCCATCTCAGAACTAGCGGGGGGTTACAATGAGCAGTTCTTC,CAISELAGGYNEQFF